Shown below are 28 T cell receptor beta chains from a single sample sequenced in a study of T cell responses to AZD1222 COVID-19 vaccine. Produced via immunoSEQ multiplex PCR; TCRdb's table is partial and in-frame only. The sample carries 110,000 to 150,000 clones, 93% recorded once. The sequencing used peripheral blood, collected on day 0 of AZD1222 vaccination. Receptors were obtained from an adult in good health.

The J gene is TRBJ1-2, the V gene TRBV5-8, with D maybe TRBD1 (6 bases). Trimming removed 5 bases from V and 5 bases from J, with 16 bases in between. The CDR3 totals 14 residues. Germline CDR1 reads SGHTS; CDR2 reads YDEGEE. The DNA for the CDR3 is TGTGCCAGCAGGGGGCGCGGCAGGGGTTATGGCTACACCTTC. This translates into CASRGRGRGYGYTF.

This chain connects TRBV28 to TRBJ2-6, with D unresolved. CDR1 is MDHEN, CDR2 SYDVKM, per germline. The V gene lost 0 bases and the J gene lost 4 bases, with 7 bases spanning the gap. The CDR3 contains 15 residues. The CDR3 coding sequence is TGTGCCAGCAGTTTATGGGCTCAGGGGGCCAACGTCCTGACTTTC. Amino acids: CASSLWAQGANVLTF.

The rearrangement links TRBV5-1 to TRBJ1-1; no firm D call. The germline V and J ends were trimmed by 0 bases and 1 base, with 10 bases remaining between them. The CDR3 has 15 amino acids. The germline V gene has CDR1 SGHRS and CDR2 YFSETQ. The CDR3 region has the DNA TGCGCCAGCAGCTTGGAGGATATCGGGAACACTGAAGCTTTCTTT. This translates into CASSLEDIGNTEAFF.

CDR3 sequence reads: CASSQDSADQETQYF. CDR3 nucleotides: TGCGCCAGCAGCCAAGATTCGGCAGACCAAGAGACCCAGTACTTC. The chain uses TRBV4-1 and TRBJ2-5; no reliable D call. Trimming left V 0 bases short and J 0 bases short, with 8 bases between. The CDR3 totals 15 residues. Germline CDR1 MGHRA, CDR2 YSYEKL.

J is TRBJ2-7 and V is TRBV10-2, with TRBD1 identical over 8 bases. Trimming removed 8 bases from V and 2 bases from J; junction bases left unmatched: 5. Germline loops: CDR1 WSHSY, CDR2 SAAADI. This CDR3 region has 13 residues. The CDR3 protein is CASGADRAYEQYF. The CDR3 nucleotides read TGCGCCAGCGGGGCGGACAGGGCCTACGAGCAGTACTTC.

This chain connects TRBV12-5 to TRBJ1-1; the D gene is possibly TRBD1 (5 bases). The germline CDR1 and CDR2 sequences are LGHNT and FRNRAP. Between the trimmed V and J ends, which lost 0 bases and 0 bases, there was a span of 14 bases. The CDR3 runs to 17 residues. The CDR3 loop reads CASGLVIGAGLNTEAFF. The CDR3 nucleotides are TGTGCTAGTGGTTTGGTAATCGGGGCCGGATTGAACACTGAAGCTTTCTTT.

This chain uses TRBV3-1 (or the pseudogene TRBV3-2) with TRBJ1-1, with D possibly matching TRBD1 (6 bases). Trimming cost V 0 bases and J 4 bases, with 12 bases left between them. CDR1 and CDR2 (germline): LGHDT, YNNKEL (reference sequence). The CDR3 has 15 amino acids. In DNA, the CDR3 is TGTGCCAGCAGCCAAGACCAGGGGCGGGGCACTGAAGCTTTCTTT. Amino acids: CASSQDQGRGTEAFF.

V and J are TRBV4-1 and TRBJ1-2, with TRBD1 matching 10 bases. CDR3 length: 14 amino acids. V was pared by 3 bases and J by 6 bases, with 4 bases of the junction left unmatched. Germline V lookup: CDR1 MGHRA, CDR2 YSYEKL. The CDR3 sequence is CASSHDRGPDGYTF. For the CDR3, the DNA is TGCGCCAGCAGCCATGACAGGGGGCCCGATGGCTACACCTTC.

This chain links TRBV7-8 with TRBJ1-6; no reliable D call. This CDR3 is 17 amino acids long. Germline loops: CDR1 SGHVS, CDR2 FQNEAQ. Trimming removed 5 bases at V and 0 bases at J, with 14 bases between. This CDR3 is CASSPHPPGSYNSPLHF. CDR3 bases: TGTGCCAGCAGCCCCCACCCGCCAGGCTCCTATAATTCACCCCTCCACTTT.

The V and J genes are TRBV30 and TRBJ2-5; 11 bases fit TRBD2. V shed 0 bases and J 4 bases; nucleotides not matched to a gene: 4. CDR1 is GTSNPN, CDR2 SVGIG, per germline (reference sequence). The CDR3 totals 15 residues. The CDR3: CAWSVTSGSPETQYF. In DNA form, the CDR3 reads TGTGCCTGGAGTGTAACTAGCGGGAGCCCAGAGACCCAGTACTTC.

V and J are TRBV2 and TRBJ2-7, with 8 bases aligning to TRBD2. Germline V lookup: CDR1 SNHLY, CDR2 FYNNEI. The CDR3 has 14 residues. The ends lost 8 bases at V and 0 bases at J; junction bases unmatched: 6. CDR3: CASGRLASSYEQYF. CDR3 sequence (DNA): TGTGCCAGCGGCCGACTAGCGAGCTCCTACGAGCAGTACTTC. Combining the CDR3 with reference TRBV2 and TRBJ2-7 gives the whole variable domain EPEVTQTPSHQVTQMGQEVILRCVPISNHLYFYWYRQILGQKVEFLVSFYNNEISEKSEIFDDQFSVERPDGSNFTLKIRSTKLEDSAMYFCASGRLASSYEQYFGPGTRLTVT.

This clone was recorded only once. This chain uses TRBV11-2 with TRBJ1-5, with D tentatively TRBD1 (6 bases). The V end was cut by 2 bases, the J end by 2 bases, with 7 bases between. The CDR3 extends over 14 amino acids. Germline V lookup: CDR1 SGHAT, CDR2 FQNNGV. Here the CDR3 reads CASSLTGRNQPQHF. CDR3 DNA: TGTGCCAGCAGCTTAACAGGGCGCAATCAGCCCCAGCATTTT. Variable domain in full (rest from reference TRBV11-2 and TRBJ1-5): EAGVAQSPRYKIIEKRQSVAFWCNPISGHATLYWYQQILGQGPKLLIQFQNNGVVDDSQLPKDRFSAERLKGVDSTLKIQPAKLEDSAVYLCASSLTGRNQPQHFGDGTRLSIL.

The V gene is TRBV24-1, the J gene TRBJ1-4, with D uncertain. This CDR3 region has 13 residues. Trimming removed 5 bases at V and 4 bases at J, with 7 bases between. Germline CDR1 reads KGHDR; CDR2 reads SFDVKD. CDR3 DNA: TGTGCCACCAGTGCCAGGAGTAATGAAAAACTGTTTTTT. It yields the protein CATSARSNEKLFF.

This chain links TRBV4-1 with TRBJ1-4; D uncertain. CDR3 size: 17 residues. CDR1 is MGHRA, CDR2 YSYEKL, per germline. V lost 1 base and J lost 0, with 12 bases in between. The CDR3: CASSQAWQRATNEKLFF. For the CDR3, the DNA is TGCGCCAGCAGCCAAGCGTGGCAGCGAGCAACTAATGAAAAACTGTTTTTT.

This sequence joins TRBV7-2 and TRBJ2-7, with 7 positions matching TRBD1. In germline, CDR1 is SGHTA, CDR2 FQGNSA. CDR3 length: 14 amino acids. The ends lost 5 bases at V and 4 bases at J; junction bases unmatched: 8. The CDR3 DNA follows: TGTGCCAGCAGCCTAAGACAGGGCAGGTACGAGCAGTACTTC. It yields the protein CASSLRQGRYEQYF.

This CDR3 is CASSRQWETEAFF. Here the CDR3 DNA reads TGTGCCAGCAGCCGTCAATGGGAAACTGAAGCTTTCTTT. The genes are TRBV9 and TRBJ1-1; D is uncertain. CDR1 and CDR2 from the germline V gene are SGDLS and YYNGEE. CDR3 length equals 13 residues. V shed 4 bases and J shed 5 bases, with 12 bases lying between them.

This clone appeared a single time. CDR3 nucleotide sequence: TGTGCCAGCAGCAAAGCCTTGAACACTGAAGCTTTCTTT. This gives the protein CASSKALNTEAFF. The chain employs TRBV21-1 and TRBJ1-1. TRBV21-1 is tagged as a pseudogene. CDR3 length equals 13 residues.

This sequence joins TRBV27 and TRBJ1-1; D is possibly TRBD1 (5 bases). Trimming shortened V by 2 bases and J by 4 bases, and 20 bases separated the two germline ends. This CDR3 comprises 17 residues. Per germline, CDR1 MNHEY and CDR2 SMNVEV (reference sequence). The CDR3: CASSLIYAGNQGTEAFF. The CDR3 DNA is TGTGCCAGCAGTTTAATTTACGCAGGGAATCAGGGCACTGAAGCTTTCTTT.

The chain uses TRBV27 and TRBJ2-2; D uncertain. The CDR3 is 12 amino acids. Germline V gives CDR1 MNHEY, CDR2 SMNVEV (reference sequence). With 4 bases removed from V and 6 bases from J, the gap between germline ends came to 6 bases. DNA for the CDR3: TGTGCCAGCAGTTCCGCCCCCGGGGAGCTGTTTTTT. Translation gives CASSSAPGELFF.

The CDR3 here is CASGRGRSTGELFF. Here the CDR3 DNA reads TGTGCCAGTGGTAGGGGGCGAAGCACCGGGGAGCTGTTTTTT. This chain connects TRBV19 to TRBJ2-2; 7 positions agree with TRBD1. The junction had 7 bases not matched to a gene; V was cut back by 8 bases and J by 4 bases. The CDR3 runs to 14 residues. In germline, CDR1 is LNHDA, CDR2 SQIVND (reference sequence).

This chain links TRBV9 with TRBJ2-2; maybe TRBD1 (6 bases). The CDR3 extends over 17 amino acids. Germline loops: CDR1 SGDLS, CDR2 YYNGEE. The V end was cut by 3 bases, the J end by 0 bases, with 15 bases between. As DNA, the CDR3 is TGTGCCAGCAGCGGCTATACAGGGACGACGAACACCGGGGAGCTGTTTTTT. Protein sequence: CASSGYTGTTNTGELFF.

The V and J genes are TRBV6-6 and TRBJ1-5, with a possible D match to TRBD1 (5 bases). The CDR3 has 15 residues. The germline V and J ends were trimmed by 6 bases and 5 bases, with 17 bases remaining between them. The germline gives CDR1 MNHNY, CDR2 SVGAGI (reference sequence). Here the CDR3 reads CASRAGHWGDQPQHF. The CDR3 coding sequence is TGTGCCAGCAGAGCCGGACATTGGGGGGATCAGCCCCAGCATTTT.

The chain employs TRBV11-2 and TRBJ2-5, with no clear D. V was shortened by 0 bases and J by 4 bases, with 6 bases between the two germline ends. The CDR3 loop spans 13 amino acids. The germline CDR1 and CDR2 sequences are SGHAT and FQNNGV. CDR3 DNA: TGTGCCAGCAGCTTAGATTCCGTAGAGACCCAGTACTTC. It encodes CASSLDSVETQYF.

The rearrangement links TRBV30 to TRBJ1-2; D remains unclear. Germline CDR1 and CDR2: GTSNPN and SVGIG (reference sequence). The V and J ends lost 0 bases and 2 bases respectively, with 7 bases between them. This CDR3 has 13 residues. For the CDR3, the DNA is TGTGCCTGGAGTGTAAACACCAACTATGGCTACACCTTC. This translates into CAWSVNTNYGYTF.

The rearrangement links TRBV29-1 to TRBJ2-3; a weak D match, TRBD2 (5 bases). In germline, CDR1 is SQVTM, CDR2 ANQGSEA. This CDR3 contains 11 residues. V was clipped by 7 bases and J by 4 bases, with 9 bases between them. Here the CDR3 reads CSAGSADTQYF. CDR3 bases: TGCAGCGCGGGATCTGCAGATACGCAGTATTTT.

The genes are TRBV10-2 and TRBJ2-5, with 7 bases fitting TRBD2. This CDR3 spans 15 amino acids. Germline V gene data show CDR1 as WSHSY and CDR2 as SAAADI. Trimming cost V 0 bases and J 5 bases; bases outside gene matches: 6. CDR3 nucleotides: TGCGCCAGCAGTGAGTCGGTACTAGCGTCTGAGACCCAGTACTTC. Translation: CASSESVLASETQYF.

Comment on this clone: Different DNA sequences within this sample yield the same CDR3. CDR3 nucleotides: TGTGCCACCAGCAGAGATCGAGGGACTGGAAACACCATATATTTT. This gives the protein CATSRDRGTGNTIYF. V gene TRBV15 combines with J gene TRBJ1-3; D not certain. Germline lookup yields CDR1 LNHNV and CDR2 YYDKDF (reference sequence). This CDR3 is built from 15 residues. The V end lost 0 bases, the J end lost 2 bases, and 8 bases lay between the germline ends.

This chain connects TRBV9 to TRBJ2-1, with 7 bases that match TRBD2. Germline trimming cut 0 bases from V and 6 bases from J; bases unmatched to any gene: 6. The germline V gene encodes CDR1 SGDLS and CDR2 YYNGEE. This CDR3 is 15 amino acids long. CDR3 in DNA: TGTGCCAGCAGCGTAGACCCGGGACTACTCAATGAGCAGTTCTTC. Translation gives CASSVDPGLLNEQFF.